These T cell receptor beta chains were read from a single sample in a study of blood T cell repertoires in COVID-19. Clones were sequenced by immunoSEQ multiplex PCR, and TCRdb holds only the in-frame ones, with some missing. The data hold under 45,000 clones, with 86% observed a single time. The source material was peripheral blood. These receptors came from a man in his forties with active COVID-19. CDR3s include the opening cysteine and the closing phenylalanine or tryptophan. A D gene is named only where the DNA matches it firmly. Only some rows state a clone size, as once, few, many or a class for expanded clones.

v_gene	abundance	d_gene	j_gene	CDR3nt	CDR3aa
TRBV5-4	NA	TRBD2	TRBJ2-1	TGTGCCAGCAGCTTGGCCCGGACTAGCGGTCTCTACAATGAGCAGTTCTTC	CASSLARTSGLYNEQFF
TRBV30	few	TRBD1	TRBJ2-7	TGTGCCTGGGCCCTCGGACAGGCAGGTGGGGGTTACGAGCAGTACTTC	CAWALGQAGGGYEQYF
TRBV10-1	NA	TRBD2	TRBJ2-3	TGCGCCAGCAGTGAGTCAAGGGTAGCGGGAGCTACGCAGTATTTT	CASSESRVAGATQYF
TRBV7-2	few	TRBD2	TRBJ2-7	TGTGCCAGCAGCTTAGGTCCCGTCGGGACTACCACCTCCTACGAGCAGTACTTC	CASSLGPVGTTTSYEQYF
TRBV12-3/TRBV12-4	few	NA	TRBJ1-2	TGTGCCAGCACTCCATGGGGCAGCTATGGCTACACCTTC	CASTPWGSYGYTF
TRBV27	once	TRBD2	TRBJ2-2	TGTGCCAGCAGTATCCCGCCCGGGAGGGCGGGCACCGGGGAGCTGTTTTTT	CASSIPPGRAGTGELFF
TRBV9	NA	NA	TRBJ2-5	TGTGCCAGCAGCGTAGTGACAGAAGAGACCCAGTACTTC	CASSVVTEETQYF
TRBV30	NA	TRBD2	TRBJ2-1	TGTGCCTGGAGTGTAGGGTCTCGCGGGAGGGGAAACCTCAATGAGCAGTTCTTC	CAWSVGSRGRGNLNEQFF
TRBV5-6	NA	TRBD2	TRBJ2-1	TGTGCCAGCAGCCGAGTGCTGACTAGCGGGAGGGACAATGAGCAGTTCTTC	CASSRVLTSGRDNEQFF
TRBV12-3/TRBV12-4	NA	TRBD1	TRBJ2-7	TGTGCCAGCAGGCGACAGGGGAACTACGAGCAGTACTTC	CASRRQGNYEQYF
TRBV10-3	NA	NA	TRBJ2-2	TGTGCCATCAGTGCCTCAGGGGACACCGGGGAGCTGTTTTTT	CAISASGDTGELFF
TRBV4-2	NA	NA	TRBJ2-2	TGTGCCAGCAGCCAAGATAGAGGCGGTACGGTCACCGGGGAGCTGTTTTTT	CASSQDRGGTVTGELFF
TRBV7-2	NA	NA	TRBJ2-5	TGTGCCAGCAGCTCAACTAGGTACCAAGAGACCCAGTACTTC	CASSSTRYQETQYF
TRBV12-3/TRBV12-4	once	NA	TRBJ2-3	TGTGCCTCAGCGCGGGGTAGCACAGATACGCAGTATTTT	CASARGSTDTQYF
TRBV5-5	NA	NA	TRBJ1-3	TGTGCCAGCAGCTTGTTCGGGGGGCAGTCGGGTATGAACACCATATATTTT	CASSLFGGQSGMNTIYF
TRBV7-9	NA	TRBD2	TRBJ2-3	TGTGCCAGCAGCCGGACTAGCGACACAGATACGCAGTATTTT	CASSRTSDTDTQYF
TRBV6-5	once	TRBD1	TRBJ1-2	TGTGCCAGCAAGCTAGGGACAGGGTATGGCTACACCTTC	CASKLGTGYGYTF
TRBV12-5	NA	TRBD2	TRBJ2-1	TGTGCTAGTGGTTTGGCTCTAGCGGGATACCACAATGAGCAGTTCTTC	CASGLALAGYHNEQFF
TRBV3-1/TRBV3-2	NA	NA	TRBJ2-7	TGTGCCAGCAGCCAAGCACAGCTACCTTACGAGCAGTACTTC	CASSQAQLPYEQYF
TRBV9	NA	NA	TRBJ1-1	TGTGCCAGCAGCGTAGGGCAGGTGAGCACTGAAGCTTTCTTT	CASSVGQVSTEAFF
TRBV5-5	few	TRBD1	TRBJ1-2	TGTGCCAGCAGCTTTCTGACAGGGAACTATGGCTACACCTTC	CASSFLTGNYGYTF
TRBV18	NA	NA	TRBJ1-5	TGTGCCAGCTCACCCGGGGGTGGCGATCAGCCCCAGCATTTT	CASSPGGGDQPQHF
TRBV4-1	NA	TRBD2	TRBJ2-5	TGCGCCAGCAGCCAAGGGGGAGGGAGGCGAGAGACCCAGTACTTC	CASSQGGGRRETQYF
TRBV30	NA	NA	TRBJ1-2	TGTGCCTGGAGTGTGGGGCAGGGTGGCGGCTACACCTTC	CAWSVGQGGGYTF
TRBV5-1	NA	NA	TRBJ2-7	TGCGCCAGCAGCCTCCAGACAGGTCGGACATACGAGCAGTACTTC	CASSLQTGRTYEQYF
TRBV11-3	NA	TRBD1	TRBJ2-7	TGTGCCAGCAGCCTTGACAGGGGTCACGAGCAGTACTTC	CASSLDRGHEQYF
TRBV2	NA	NA	TRBJ1-1	TGTGCCAGCACTCAGGAGAACACTGAAGCTTTCTTT	CASTQENTEAFF
TRBV27	NA	TRBD1	TRBJ2-1	TGTGCCAGCAGTTTATCGAGCGGGACAGGGGCCTACAATGAGCAGTTCTTC	CASSLSSGTGAYNEQFF
TRBV6-6	NA	TRBD1	TRBJ2-7	TGTGCCAGCAGTTACCTTAGACAGGGGCAAGACGAGCAGTACTTC	CASSYLRQGQDEQYF
TRBV25-1	once	NA	TRBJ2-5	TGTGCCAGCAGTGAAGGGGCAGGGCCAGAAGAGACCCAGTACTTC	CASSEGAGPEETQYF
TRBV3-1/TRBV3-2	NA	NA	TRBJ2-5	TGTGCCAGCAGCCACCATCGGACAGGGCGGGAGGAGACCCAGTACTTC	CASSHHRTGREETQYF
TRBV6-5	NA	TRBD2	TRBJ2-3	TGTGCCAGCAGTTCCAGGACTAGCGGGAGGCCAGATACGCAGTATTTT	CASSSRTSGRPDTQYF
TRBV19	NA	NA	TRBJ2-1	TGTGCCAGTAGTATTGGCGGAGCCTACAATGAGCAGTTCTTC	CASSIGGAYNEQFF
TRBV12-3/TRBV12-4	NA	TRBD2	TRBJ2-7	TGTGCCAGCAGCCGAGGCAATAGCGGGAGCCCGTACTTC	CASSRGNSGSPYF
TRBV5-4	NA	NA	TRBJ2-1	TGTGCCAGCAGCTGGTTTGCAGACAAAGTGCAGTTCTTC	CASSWFADKVQFF
TRBV11-2	NA	TRBD1	TRBJ2-2	TGTGCCAGCAGCTTCACAGGGGCCGGGGAGCTGTTTTTT	CASSFTGAGELFF
TRBV2	NA	NA	TRBJ1-1	TGTGCCAGCACCGAAAGCGGGGGCGCCAACACTGAAGCTTTCTTT	CASTESGGANTEAFF
TRBV7-3	once	TRBD2	TRBJ2-5	TGTGCCAGCAGCTTCCCCGGGACTAGCGGGAGTTGTGAGACCCAGTACTTC	CASSFPGTSGSCETQYF